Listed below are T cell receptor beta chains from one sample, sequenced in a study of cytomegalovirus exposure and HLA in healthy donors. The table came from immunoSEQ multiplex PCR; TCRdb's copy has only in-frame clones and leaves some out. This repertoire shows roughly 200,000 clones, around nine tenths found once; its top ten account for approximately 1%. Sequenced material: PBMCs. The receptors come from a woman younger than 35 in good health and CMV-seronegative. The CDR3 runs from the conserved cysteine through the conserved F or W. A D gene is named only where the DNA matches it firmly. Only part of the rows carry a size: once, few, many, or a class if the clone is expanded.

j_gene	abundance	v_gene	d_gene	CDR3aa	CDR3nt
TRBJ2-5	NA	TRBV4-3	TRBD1	CASSQGTGVGETQYF	TGCGCCAGCAGCCAAGGCACAGGGGTAGGGGAGACCCAGTACTTC
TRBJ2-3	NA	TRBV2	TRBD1	CASSADRGPTDTQYF	TGTGCCAGCAGCGCGGACAGGGGACCCACAGATACGCAGTATTTT
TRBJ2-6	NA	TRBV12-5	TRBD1	CASGFMGRGPGANVLTF	TGTGCTAGTGGTTTTATGGGCAGGGGGCCTGGGGCCAACGTCCTGACTTTC
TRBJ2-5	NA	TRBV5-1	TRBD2	CASSLASGGQETQYF	TGCGCCAGCAGCTTGGCCTCGGGAGGCCAAGAGACCCAGTACTTC
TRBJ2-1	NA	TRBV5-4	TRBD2	CASSPSRLAGDPGDEQFF	TGTGCCAGCAGCCCGAGTCGGCTAGCGGGAGACCCTGGGGATGAGCAGTTCTTC
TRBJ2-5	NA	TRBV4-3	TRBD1	CASSHRGQETQYF	TGCGCCAGCAGCCACAGGGGGCAAGAGACCCAGTACTTC
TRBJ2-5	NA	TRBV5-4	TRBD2	CASSHWRETQETQYF	TGTGCCAGCAGCCATTGGCGGGAGACCCAAGAGACCCAGTACTTC
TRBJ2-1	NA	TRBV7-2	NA	CASQGPSYNEQFF	TGTGCCAGCCAGGGTCCCTCCTACAATGAGCAGTTCTTC
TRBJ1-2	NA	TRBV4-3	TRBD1	CASSRTGGAGGYTF	TGCGCCAGCAGCCGGACAGGGGGCGCGGGAGGCTACACCTTC
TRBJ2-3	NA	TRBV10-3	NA	CAIKGFPSTDTQYF	TGTGCCATAAAGGGGTTTCCTAGCACAGATACGCAGTATTTT
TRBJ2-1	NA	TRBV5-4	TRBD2	CASSLAEGLAAYSYNEQFF	TGTGCCAGCAGCTTGGCCGAGGGACTAGCGGCCTACTCCTACAATGAGCAGTTCTTC
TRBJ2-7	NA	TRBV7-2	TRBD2	CASRNGGVTYEQYF	TGTGCCAGCCGCAACGGGGGGGTGACCTACGAGCAGTACTTC
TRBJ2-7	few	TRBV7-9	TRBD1	CASSLTTGGIPYEQYF	TGTGCCAGCAGCTTGACTACAGGGGGAATTCCCTACGAGCAGTACTTC
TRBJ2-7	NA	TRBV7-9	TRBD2	CASRSEGGWSYEQYF	TGTGCCAGCAGGTCGGAGGGAGGGTGGTCCTACGAGCAGTACTTC
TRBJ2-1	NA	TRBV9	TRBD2	CASSPGLAVNEQFF	TGTGCCAGCAGCCCTGGACTAGCGGTCAATGAGCAGTTCTTC
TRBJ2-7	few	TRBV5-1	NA	CASSLGGSSYEQYF	TGCGCCAGCAGCTTGGGCGGCAGTTCCTACGAGCAGTACTTC
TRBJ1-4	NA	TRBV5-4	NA	CASSLRHTNEKLFF	TGTGCCAGCAGCTTGCGACATACTAATGAAAAACTGTTTTTT
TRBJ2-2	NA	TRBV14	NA	CASSRRTATGELFF	TGTGCCAGCAGCCGACGGACTGCGACCGGGGAGCTGTTTTTT
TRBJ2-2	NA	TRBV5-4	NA	CASSVASNTGELFF	TGTGCCAGCAGCGTGGCGTCCAACACCGGGGAGCTGTTTTTT
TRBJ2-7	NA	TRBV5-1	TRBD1	CASSSDRGTDEQYF	TGCGCCAGCAGCTCCGACAGGGGAACGGACGAGCAGTACTTC
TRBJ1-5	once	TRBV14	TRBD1	CASSQRQGKRNQPQHF	TGTGCCAGCAGCCAAAGACAGGGGAAGAGAAATCAGCCCCAGCATTTT
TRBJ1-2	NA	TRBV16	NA	CASSQYTDYGYTF	TGTGCCAGCAGCCAATATACAGACTATGGCTACACCTTC
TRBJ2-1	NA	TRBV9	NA	CASSVAGGSYNEQFF	TGTGCCAGCAGCGTAGCAGGAGGGTCCTACAATGAGCAGTTCTTC
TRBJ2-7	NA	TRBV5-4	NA	CASSSRSDYEQYF	TGTGCCAGCAGCTCCCGCAGCGACTACGAGCAGTACTTC
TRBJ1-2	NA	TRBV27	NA	CASSLSVGSMGLGYTF	TGTGCCAGCAGTTTATCGGTCGGGAGTATGGGACTTGGCTACACCTTC
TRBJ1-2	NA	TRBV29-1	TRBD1	CSVGLTGGYGYTF	TGCAGCGTTGGGCTGACAGGGGGCTATGGCTACACCTTC
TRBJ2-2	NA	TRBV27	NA	CASNPAGVRAGELFF	TGTGCCAGCAATCCGGCAGGGGTCCGCGCCGGGGAGCTGTTTTTT
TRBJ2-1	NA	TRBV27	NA	CASRQTAYNEQFF	TGTGCCAGCAGGCAGACAGCTTACAATGAGCAGTTCTTC
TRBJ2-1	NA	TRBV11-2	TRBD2	CASRRPLAGGPGEQFF	TGTGCCAGCAGACGTCCACTAGCGGGAGGGCCGGGTGAGCAGTTCTTC
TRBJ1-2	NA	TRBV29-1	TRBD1	CSVPMGVQGTYGYTF	TGCAGCGTTCCCATGGGGGTACAGGGGACCTATGGCTACACCTTC
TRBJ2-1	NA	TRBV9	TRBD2	CASSRTSRNNEQFF	TGTGCCAGCAGTAGGACTAGCAGGAACAATGAGCAGTTCTTC
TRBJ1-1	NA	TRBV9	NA	CASSPSVKSEAFF	TGTGCCAGCAGCCCCTCCGTGAAGAGTGAAGCTTTCTTT
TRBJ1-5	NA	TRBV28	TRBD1	CASSRAGQGDQPQHF	TGTGCCAGCAGCCGGGCGGGACAGGGGGATCAGCCCCAGCATTTT
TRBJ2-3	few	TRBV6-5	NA	CASTSGSDLDTQYF	TGTGCCAGCACCTCGGGATCTGACTTAGATACGCAGTATTTT
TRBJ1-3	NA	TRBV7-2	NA	CASSLESGLSGNTIYF	TGTGCCAGCAGCTTAGAGTCGGGGTTGTCTGGAAACACCATATATTTT
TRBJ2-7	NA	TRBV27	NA	CASSLSGAREQYF	TGTGCCAGCAGTTTATCGGGGGCGAGGGAGCAGTACTTC
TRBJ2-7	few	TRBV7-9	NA	CSSSGRGGQQGRFAYEQYF	TGTTCCAGCAGTGGCCGCGGTGGACAGCAGGGCCGATTCGCCTACGAGCAGTACTTC
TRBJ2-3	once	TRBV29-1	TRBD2	CSVELGVGGKPTDTQYF	TGCAGCGTTGAACTCGGGGTCGGGGGGAAGCCCACAGATACGCAGTATTTT
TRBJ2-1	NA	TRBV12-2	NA	CASRLAGTYNEQFF	TGTGCAAGTCGCTTAGCGGGGACATACAATGAGCAGTTCTTC
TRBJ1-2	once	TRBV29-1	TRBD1	CSVVPVGTAYGYTF	TGCAGCGTTGTTCCCGTGGGGACAGCGTATGGCTACACCTTC
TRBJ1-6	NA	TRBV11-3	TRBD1	CATATGANSPLHF	TGTGCCACCGCCACAGGGGCGAATTCACCCCTCCACTTT
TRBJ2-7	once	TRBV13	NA	CASSFGLSEQYF	TGTGCCAGCAGCTTTGGACTTAGCGAGCAGTACTTC
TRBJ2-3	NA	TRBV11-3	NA	CASSLGQGLGTDTQYF	TGTGCCAGCAGCTTAGGCCAGGGGCTGGGCACAGATACGCAGTATTTT
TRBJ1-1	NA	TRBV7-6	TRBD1	CASTRLPGTGYAEAFF	TGTGCCAGCACGCGACTCCCCGGGACAGGGTACGCTGAAGCTTTCTTT
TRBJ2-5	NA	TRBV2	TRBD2	CASSQDGLVIPQYF	TGTGCCAGCAGCCAAGATGGACTAGTAATCCCCCAGTACTTC
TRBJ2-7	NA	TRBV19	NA	CASSIYLSYEQYF	TGTGCCAGTAGTATCTACCTCTCCTACGAGCAGTACTTC
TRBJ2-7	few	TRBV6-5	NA	CASSYSLEQYF	TGTGCCAGCAGTTACAGCCTCGAGCAGTACTTC
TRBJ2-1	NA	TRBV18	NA	CASSPDRQGREQFF	TGTGCCAGCTCACCAGACCGGCAGGGCAGAGAGCAGTTCTTC
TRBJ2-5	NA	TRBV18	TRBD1	CASSLNRGVETQYF	TGTGCCAGCTCACTAAACAGGGGAGTGGAGACCCAGTACTTC
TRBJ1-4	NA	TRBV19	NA	CASRRIGGRNEKLFF	TGTGCCAGTAGAAGGATCGGGGGACGAAATGAAAAACTGTTTTTT
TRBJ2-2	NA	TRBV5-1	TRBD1	CASSPTGVTGELFF	TGCGCCAGCAGCCCGACAGGGGTCACCGGGGAGCTGTTTTTT
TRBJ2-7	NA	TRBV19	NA	CASSIAYRVYEQYF	TGTGCCAGTAGTATAGCCTACAGGGTTTACGAGCAGTACTTC